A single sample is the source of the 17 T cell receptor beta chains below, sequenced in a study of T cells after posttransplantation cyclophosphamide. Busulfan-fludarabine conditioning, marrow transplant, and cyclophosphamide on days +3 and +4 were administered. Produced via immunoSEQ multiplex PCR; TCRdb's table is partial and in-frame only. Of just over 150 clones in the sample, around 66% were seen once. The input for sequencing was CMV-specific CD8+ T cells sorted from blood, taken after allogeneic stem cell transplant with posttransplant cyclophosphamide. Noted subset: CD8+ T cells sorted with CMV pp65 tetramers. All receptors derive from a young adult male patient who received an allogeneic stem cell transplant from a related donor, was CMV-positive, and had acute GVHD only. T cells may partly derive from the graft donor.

CDR3 bases: TGTGCCAGCAGTACAAGGAACACTGAAGCTTTCTTT. It is translated as CASSTRNTEAFF. The chain links TRBV27 to TRBJ1-1; the D is unclear. CDR3 size: 12 residues. Germline V CDR1 and CDR2: MNHEY, SMNVEV (reference sequence). The V end lost 5 bases, the J end lost 1 base, and 5 bases lay between the germline ends.

For the CDR3, the DNA is TGCGCCAGCAGCCAACAGGGGACCTGGCATGGCTACACCTTC. Protein product: CASSQQGTWHGYTF. V gene TRBV4-3 combines with J gene TRBJ1-2, with a tentative D call TRBD1 (6 bases). Between the trimmed V and J ends, which lost 2 bases and 6 bases, there was a span of 13 bases. CDR1 is LGHNA, CDR2 YSLEER, per germline. The CDR3 contains 14 residues.

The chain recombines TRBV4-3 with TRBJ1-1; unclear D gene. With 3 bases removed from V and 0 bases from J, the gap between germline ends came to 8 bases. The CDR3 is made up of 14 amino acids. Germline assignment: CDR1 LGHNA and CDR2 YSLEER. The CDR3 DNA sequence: TGCGCCAGCAGCCACGGGTTCATGAACACTGAAGCTTTCTTT. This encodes CASSHGFMNTEAFF.

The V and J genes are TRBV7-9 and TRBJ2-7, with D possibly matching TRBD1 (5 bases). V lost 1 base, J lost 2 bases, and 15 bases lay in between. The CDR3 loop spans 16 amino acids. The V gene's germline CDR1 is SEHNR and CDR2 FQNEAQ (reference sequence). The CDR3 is CASSLEGSRAPYEQYF. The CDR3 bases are TGTGCCAGCAGCTTAGAAGGCAGCAGGGCCCCCTACGAGCAGTACTTC.

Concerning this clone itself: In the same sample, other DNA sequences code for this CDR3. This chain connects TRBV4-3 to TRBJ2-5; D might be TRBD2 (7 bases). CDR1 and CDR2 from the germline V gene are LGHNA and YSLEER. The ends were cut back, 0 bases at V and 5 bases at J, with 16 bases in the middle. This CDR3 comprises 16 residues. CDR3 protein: CASSQEEGGGSETQYF. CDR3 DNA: TGCGCCAGCAGCCAAGAGGAGGGGGGGGGCTCGGAGACCCAGTACTTC.

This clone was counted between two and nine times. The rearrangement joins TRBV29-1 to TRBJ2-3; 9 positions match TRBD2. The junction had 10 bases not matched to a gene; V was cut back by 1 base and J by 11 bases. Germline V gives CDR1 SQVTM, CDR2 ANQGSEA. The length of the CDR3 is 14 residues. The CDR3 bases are TGCAGCGTTGAAGGGGGACTCAAGCGGGGGGTGCAGTATTTT. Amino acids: CSVEGGLKRGVQYF.

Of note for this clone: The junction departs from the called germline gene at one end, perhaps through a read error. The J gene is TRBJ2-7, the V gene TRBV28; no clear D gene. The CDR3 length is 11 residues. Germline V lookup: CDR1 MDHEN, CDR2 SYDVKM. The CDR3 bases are TGTGCCAGCAGTTTCCCCGAACCCCCGGTCTTC. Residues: CASSFPEPPVF. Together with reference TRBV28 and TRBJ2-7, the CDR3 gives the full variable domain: DVKVTQSSRYLVKRTGEKVFLECVQDMDHENMFWYRQDPGLGLRLIYFSYDVKMKEKGDIPEGYSVSREKKERFSLILESASTNQTSMYLCASSFPEPPVFGPGTRLTVT.

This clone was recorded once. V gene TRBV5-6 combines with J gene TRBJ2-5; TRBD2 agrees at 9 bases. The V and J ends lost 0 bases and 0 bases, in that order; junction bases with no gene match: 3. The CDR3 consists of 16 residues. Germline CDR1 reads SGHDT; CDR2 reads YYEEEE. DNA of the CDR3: TGTGCCAGCAGCTTGGTCCTAGCGGGGAACCAAGAGACCCAGTACTTC. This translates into CASSLVLAGNQETQYF.

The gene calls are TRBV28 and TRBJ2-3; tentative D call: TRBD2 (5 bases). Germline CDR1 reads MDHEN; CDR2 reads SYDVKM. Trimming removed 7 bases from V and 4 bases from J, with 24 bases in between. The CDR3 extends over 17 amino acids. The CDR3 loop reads CASTPEEGLVLSDTQYF. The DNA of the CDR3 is TGTGCCAGCACCCCGGAAGAGGGTTTAGTTTTGTCAGATACGCAGTATTTT.

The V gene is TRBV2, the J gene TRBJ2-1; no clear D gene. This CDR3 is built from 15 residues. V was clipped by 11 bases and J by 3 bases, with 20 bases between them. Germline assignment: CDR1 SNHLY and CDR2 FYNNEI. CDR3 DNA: TGTGCCCGCTCAAATCCCGAGGCCAACTACAATGAGCAGTTCTTC. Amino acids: CARSNPEANYNEQFF.

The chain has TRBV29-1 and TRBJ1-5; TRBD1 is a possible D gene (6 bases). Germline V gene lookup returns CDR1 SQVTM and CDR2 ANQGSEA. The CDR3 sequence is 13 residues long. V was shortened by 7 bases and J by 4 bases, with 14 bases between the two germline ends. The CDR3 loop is CSAEGGPNQPQHF. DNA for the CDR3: TGCAGCGCTGAGGGGGGGCCGAATCAGCCCCAGCATTTT. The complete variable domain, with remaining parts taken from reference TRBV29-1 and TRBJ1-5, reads SAVISQKPSRDICQRGTSLTIQCQVDSQVTMMFWYRQQPGQSLTLIATANQGSEATYESGFVIDKFPISRPNLTFSTLTVSNMSPEDSSIYLCSAEGGPNQPQHFGDGTRLSIL.

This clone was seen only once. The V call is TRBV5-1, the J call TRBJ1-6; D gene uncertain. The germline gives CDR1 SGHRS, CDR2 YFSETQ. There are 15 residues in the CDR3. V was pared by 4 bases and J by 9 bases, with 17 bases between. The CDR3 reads CASSLTAEGGSPLHF. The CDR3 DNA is TGCGCCAGCAGCCTGACGGCGGAGGGTGGTTCACCCCTCCACTTT. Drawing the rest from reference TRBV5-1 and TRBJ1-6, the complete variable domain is KAGVTQTPRYLIKTRGQQVTLSCSPISGHRSVSWYQQTPGQGLQFLFEYFSETQRNKGNFPGRFSGRQFSNSRSEMNVSTLELGDSALYLCASSLTAEGGSPLHFGNGTRLTVT.

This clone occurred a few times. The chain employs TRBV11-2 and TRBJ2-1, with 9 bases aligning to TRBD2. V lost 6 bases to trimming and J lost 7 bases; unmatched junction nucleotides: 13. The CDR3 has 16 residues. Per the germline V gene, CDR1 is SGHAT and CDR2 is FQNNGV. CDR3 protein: CASSWPGLASFNEQFF. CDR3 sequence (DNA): TGTGCCAGCAGTTGGCCGGGACTAGCCTCCTTTAATGAGCAGTTCTTC.

The CDR3 sequence is CASSFGGLTEAFF. CDR3 nucleotides: TGTGCCAGCAGCTTCGGGGGTCTCACTGAAGCTTTCTTT. This chain connects TRBV7-8 to TRBJ1-1; perhaps TRBD1 as D (5 bases). Between the trimmed V and J ends, which lost 3 bases and 4 bases, there was a span of 9 bases. There are 13 residues in the CDR3. Looked up from germline, CDR1 is SGHVS and CDR2 is FQNEAQ.

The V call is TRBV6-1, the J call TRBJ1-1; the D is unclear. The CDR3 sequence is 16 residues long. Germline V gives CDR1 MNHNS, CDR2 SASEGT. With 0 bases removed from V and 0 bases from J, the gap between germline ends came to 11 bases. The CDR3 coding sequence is TGTGCCAGCAGTGAAGCGTCGGGGATATTGAACACTGAAGCTTTCTTT. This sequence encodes CASSEASGILNTEAFF.

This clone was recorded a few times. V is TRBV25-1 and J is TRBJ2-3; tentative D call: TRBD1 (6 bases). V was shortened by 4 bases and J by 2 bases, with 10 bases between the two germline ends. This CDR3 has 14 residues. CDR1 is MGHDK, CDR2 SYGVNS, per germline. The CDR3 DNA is TGTGCCAGCAGTGTCCGGGACAACACAGATACGCAGTATTTT. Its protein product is CASSVRDNTDTQYF.

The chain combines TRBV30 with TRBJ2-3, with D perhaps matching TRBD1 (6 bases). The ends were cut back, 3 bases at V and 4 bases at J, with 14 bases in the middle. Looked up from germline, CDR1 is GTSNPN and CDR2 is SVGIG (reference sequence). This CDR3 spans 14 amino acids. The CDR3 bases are TGTGCCTGGAGCAATGGACAGTTCTCAGATACGCAGTATTTT. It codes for CAWSNGQFSDTQYF.